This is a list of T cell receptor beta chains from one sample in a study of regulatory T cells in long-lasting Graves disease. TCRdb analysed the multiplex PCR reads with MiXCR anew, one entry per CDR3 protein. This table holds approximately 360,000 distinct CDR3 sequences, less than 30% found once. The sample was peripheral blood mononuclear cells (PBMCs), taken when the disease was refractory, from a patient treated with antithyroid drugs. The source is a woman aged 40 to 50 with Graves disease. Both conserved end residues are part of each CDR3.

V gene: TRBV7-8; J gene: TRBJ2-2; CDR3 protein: CASSSPNRSSVYTGELFF
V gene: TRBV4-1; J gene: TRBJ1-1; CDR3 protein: CASSQETRVRAFF
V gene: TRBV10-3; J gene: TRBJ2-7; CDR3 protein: CAISGREGGEQYF
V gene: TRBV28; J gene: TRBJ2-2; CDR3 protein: CASKYTGGTGELFF
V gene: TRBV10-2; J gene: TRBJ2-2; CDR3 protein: CASLQRGQTTGELFF
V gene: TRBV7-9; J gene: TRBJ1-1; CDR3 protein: CASSAKGQLNTEAFF
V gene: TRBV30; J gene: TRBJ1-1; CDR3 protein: CAWRRMRNTEAFF
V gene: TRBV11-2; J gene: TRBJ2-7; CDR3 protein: CASSLSGGGHEQYF
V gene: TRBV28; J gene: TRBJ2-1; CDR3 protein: CATGVTGTGVEQFF
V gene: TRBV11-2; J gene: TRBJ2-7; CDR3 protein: CASSSPFMWETTYEQYF
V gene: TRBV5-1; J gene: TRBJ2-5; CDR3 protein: CASSLAVVPKGETQYF
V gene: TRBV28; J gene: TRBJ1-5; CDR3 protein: CASISGGQPQHF
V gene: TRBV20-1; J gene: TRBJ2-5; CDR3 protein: CSARTVTGDYQETQYF
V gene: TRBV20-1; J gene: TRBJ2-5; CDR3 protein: CSAPTSGRGNQYF
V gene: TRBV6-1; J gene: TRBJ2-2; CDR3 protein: CASRGDTYTGELFF
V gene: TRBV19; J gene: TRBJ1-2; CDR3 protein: CASSRQGGDGYTF
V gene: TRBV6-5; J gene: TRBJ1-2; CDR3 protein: CASSYPTTRGHGYGYTF
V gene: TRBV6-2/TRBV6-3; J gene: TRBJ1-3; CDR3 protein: CASRRSGTFSGNTIYF
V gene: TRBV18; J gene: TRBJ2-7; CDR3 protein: CASSPPDSTYEQYF
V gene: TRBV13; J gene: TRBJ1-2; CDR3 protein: CASSLTGGSRNYGYTF
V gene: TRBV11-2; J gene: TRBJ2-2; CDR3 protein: CASSHLAGMNTGELFF
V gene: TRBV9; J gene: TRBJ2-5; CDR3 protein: CASSPGTLYQETQYF
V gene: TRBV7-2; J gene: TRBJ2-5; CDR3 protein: CASSLRTGRETQYF
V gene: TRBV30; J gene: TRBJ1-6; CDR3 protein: CAWSDPQESSSPLHF
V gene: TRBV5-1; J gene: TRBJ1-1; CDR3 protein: CASRGQGVTEAFF
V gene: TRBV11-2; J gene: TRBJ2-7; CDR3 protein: CASSLDRNWDEQYF